One sample yielded the 23 T cell receptor beta chains listed below, sequenced in a study of cytomegalovirus exposure and HLA in healthy donors. PCR employed 60 Vbeta and 13 Jbeta primers. Clones were sequenced by immunoSEQ multiplex PCR, and TCRdb holds only the in-frame ones, with some missing. Counted here are about 180,000 clones, approximately 80% occurring once; the ten biggest clones make up approximately 2.4%. The sequenced material came from PBMCs. The receptor set was obtained from a male donor in good health and CMV-seronegative.

The V call is TRBV10-3, the J call TRBJ1-1; D not certain. Germline CDR1 ENHRY, CDR2 SYGVKD. The CDR3 runs 14 residues. Trimming cost V 5 bases and J 5 bases, with 15 bases left between them. The CDR3 DNA reads as TGTGCCATCAGTCCTGATCCCGCCGGGACTGAAGCTTTCTTT. Protein: CAISPDPAGTEAFF.

The table lists this clone with a few counts. Other DNA sequences within the sample encode an identical CDR3. The genes are TRBV27 and TRBJ1-2, with 9 bases that match TRBD1. J gave up 7 bases and V 3 bases, and 3 bases lay outside the gene matches. Germline V lookup: CDR1 MNHEY, CDR2 SMNVEV (reference sequence). The CDR3 sequence is 13 residues long. The CDR3 region has the DNA TGTGCCAGCAGTTTGGGACAGGGTAGTGGCTACACCTTC. Amino acid sequence: CASSLGQGSGYTF.

DNA of the CDR3: TGTGCCAGCAGCTTCGACAGGGAACAGCCCCAGCATTTT. Its protein is CASSFDREQPQHF. This chain links TRBV7-2 with TRBJ1-5, with TRBD1 identical over 7 bases. The V gene's germline CDR1 is SGHTA and CDR2 FQGNSA. CDR3 length: 13 residues. Losses at the gene ends were 3 bases for V and 7 bases for J; bases not matched to a gene: 3.

The chain links TRBV7-2 to TRBJ2-3; D is undetermined. The CDR3 is 15 residues long. The ends were cut back, 4 bases at V and 1 base at J, with 12 bases in the middle. Germline CDR1 reads SGHTA; CDR2 reads FQGNSA. CDR3 in DNA: TGTGCCAGCAGCTCCCAGAGCGACGGCACAGATACGCAGTATTTT. The encoded protein is CASSSQSDGTDTQYF.

The chain couples TRBV5-6 to TRBJ1-2; maybe TRBD1 (6 bases). Between the trimmed V and J ends, which lost 0 bases and 0 bases, there was a span of 6 bases. The CDR3 is 14 residues long. CDR1 and CDR2 from the germline V gene are SGHDT and YYEEEE. The CDR3 DNA sequence: TGTGCCAGCAGCTTGGGGGACACTAACTATGGCTACACCTTC. Translated: CASSLGDTNYGYTF. The full variable domain, with the rest looked up from reference TRBV5-6 and TRBJ1-2, is DAGVTQSPTHLIKTRGQQVTLRCSPKSGHDTVSWYQQALGQGPQFIFQYYEEEERQRGNFPDRFSGHQFPNYSSELNVNALLLGDSALYLCASSLGDTNYGYTFGSGTRLTVV.

In DNA form, the CDR3 reads TGTGCCAGCAGCCCCGGGACTAGCGGGGAGACCCAGTACTTC. It codes for CASSPGTSGETQYF. The J gene is TRBJ2-5, the V gene TRBV7-9, with 12 bases identical to TRBD2. The junction had 3 bases not matched to a gene; V was cut back by 5 bases and J by 5 bases. The CDR3 covers 14 residues. Germline-derived CDR1 and CDR2 are SEHNR and FQNEAQ (reference sequence). Variable domain in full (rest from reference TRBV7-9 and TRBJ2-5): DTGVSQNPRHKITKRGQNVTFRCDPISEHNRLYWYRQTLGQGPEFLTYFQNEAQLEKSRLLSDRFSAERPKGSFSTLEIQRTEQGDSAMYLCASSPGTSGETQYFGPGTRLLVL.

The count of this clone is one. V is TRBV27 and J is TRBJ2-7; 7 bases line up with TRBD1. Germline values: CDR1 MNHEY, CDR2 SMNVEV (reference sequence). The J segment lost 3 bases and the V segment lost 5 bases, leaving 4 bases of the junction unmatched. This CDR3 is 13 amino acids long. The CDR3 is CASSLGGSYEQYF. The CDR3 DNA follows: TGTGCCAGCAGTCTAGGGGGCAGCTACGAGCAGTACTTC.

In its sample, this clone was seen once. The J gene is TRBJ2-5, the V gene TRBV25-1; tentatively, D is TRBD2 (6 bases). This CDR3 has 13 residues. Germline V CDR1 and CDR2: MGHDK, SYGVNS. Trimming stripped 6 bases from V and 5 bases from J, with 13 bases between. In DNA form, the CDR3 reads TGTGCCAGCAGCGAACCGGGACTGGAGACCCAGTACTTC. Amino acid sequence: CASSEPGLETQYF.

The chain has TRBV5-6 and TRBJ2-2, with 7 bases fitting TRBD1. This CDR3 is 17 amino acids long. The J segment lost 0 bases and the V segment lost 3 bases, leaving 8 bases of the junction unmatched. From germline, CDR1 is SGHDT and CDR2 YYEEEE. The CDR3 is CASSSGQTMSNTGELFF. CDR3 in DNA: TGTGCCAGCAGCTCGGGACAGACGATGTCGAACACCGGGGAGCTGTTTTTT.

The CDR3 DNA sequence: TGTGCCAGCAGCTCCGCGGCAGGGGATTCCTACGAGCAGTACTTC. Amino acids: CASSSAAGDSYEQYF. The rearrangement links TRBV7-2 to TRBJ2-7, with D possibly TRBD1 on 6 matching bases. Trimming took 4 bases from V and 1 from J, leaving 14 bases between them. The CDR3 spans 15 residues. CDR1 and CDR2 (germline): SGHTA, FQGNSA.

The chain couples TRBV5-6 to TRBJ2-4; the D gene is possibly TRBD1 (6 bases). V was trimmed by 2 bases and J by 0 bases, leaving 12 bases between them. The CDR3 consists of 16 residues. The V gene's germline CDR1 is SGHDT and CDR2 YYEEEE. The CDR3 spells CASSFRTVLAKNIQYF. The CDR3 DNA reads as TGTGCCAGCAGCTTTCGGACAGTTTTAGCCAAAAACATTCAGTACTTC.

The rearrangement links TRBV18 to TRBJ2-5; weak D call: TRBD1 (5 bases). Germline CDR1 KGHSH, CDR2 LQKENI. The V gene lost 2 bases and the J gene lost 2 bases, with 9 bases spanning the gap. The CDR3 spans 14 residues. CDR3 sequence: CASSPTGTQETQYF. The CDR3 DNA reads as TGTGCCAGCTCACCAACAGGTACACAAGAGACCCAGTACTTC.

This clone was recorded a few times. The CDR3 spells CASGLGDTEAFF. The CDR3 bases are TGTGCCAGCGGACTTGGGGACACTGAAGCTTTCTTT. The chain uses TRBV6-5 and TRBJ1-1; D remains unclear. V was cut by 8 bases and J by 3 bases, with 10 bases left in between. Germline V lookup: CDR1 MNHEY, CDR2 SVGAGI. This CDR3 has 12 residues.

This clone occurred a few times. The V gene is TRBV6-6, the J gene TRBJ1-1; D may be TRBD1 (5 bases). CDR1 and CDR2 (germline): MNHNY, SVGAGI (reference sequence). The V gene lost 7 bases and the J gene lost 6 bases, with 18 bases spanning the gap. The CDR3 covers 14 residues. The DNA for the CDR3 is TGTGCCAGCATCCCCTATCAGGGTAAGGCTGAAGCTTTCTTT. It encodes CASIPYQGKAEAFF.

This sequence joins TRBV18 and TRBJ2-1, with D maybe TRBD1 (6 bases). Germline lookup yields CDR1 KGHSH and CDR2 LQKENI. The CDR3 loop spans 15 amino acids. V gave up 3 bases and J gave up 4 bases, with 13 bases separating them. DNA of the CDR3: TGTGCCAGCTCACCTGCCGGGACAACTTACAATGAGCAGTTCTTC. This encodes CASSPAGTTYNEQFF. Drawing the rest from reference TRBV18 and TRBJ2-1, the complete variable domain is NAGVMQNPRHLVRRRGQEARLRCSPMKGHSHVYWYRQLPEEGLKFMVYLQKENIIDESGMPKERFSAEFPKEGPSILRIQQVVRGDSAAYFCASSPAGTTYNEQFFGPGTRLTVL.

The gene calls are TRBV6-1 and TRBJ1-2; tentative D call: TRBD1 (6 bases). In germline, CDR1 is MNHNS, CDR2 SASEGT. Trimming took 5 bases from V and 2 from J, leaving 15 bases between them. CDR3 length: 15 residues. The CDR3 bases are TGTGCCAGCAGTCCCCGGGACAATCCCAACTATGGCTACACCTTC. Its translation is CASSPRDNPNYGYTF.

This chain joins TRBV4-3 and TRBJ2-3, with 16 bases lining up with TRBD2. CDR3 length: 21 amino acids. Trimming removed 1 base from V and 4 bases from J; junction bases left unmatched: 14. Per germline, CDR1 LGHNA and CDR2 YSLEER. The CDR3 loop is CASSQVLPGLAGGPISDTQYF. CDR3 DNA: TGCGCCAGCAGCCAAGTCCTTCCGGGACTAGCGGGAGGGCCTATTTCAGATACGCAGTATTTT.

Remarks on this clone: The sample contains more than one DNA sequence encoding this CDR3. The J gene is TRBJ2-3, the V gene TRBV15, with 7 bases fitting TRBD1. Trimming cost V 0 bases and J 4 bases; bases outside gene matches: 4. This CDR3 is 15 amino acids long. From germline, CDR1 is LNHNV and CDR2 YYDKDF (reference sequence). CDR3: CATSRDRGPADTQYF. CDR3 DNA: TGTGCCACCAGCAGAGATAGGGGGCCGGCAGATACGCAGTATTTT.

The chain joins TRBV28 to TRBJ1-4, with 9 bases fitting TRBD1. Trimming cost V 4 bases and J 3 bases; bases outside gene matches: 6. The V gene's germline CDR1 is MDHEN and CDR2 SYDVKM. The CDR3 is 16 amino acids. The CDR3 region has the DNA TGTGCCAGCAGTTGGACTACAGGGGGCTCTAATGAAAAACTGTTTTTT. This translates into CASSWTTGGSNEKLFF.

Here the CDR3 reads CASNGRLNTGELFF. The CDR3, as DNA: TGTGCCAGTAATGGCAGGTTGAACACCGGGGAGCTGTTTTTT. This rearrangement joins TRBV19 to TRBJ2-2; no clear D. The CDR3 is 14 amino acids. V was clipped by 7 bases and J by 1 base, with 10 bases between them. Germline CDR1 is LNHDA and CDR2 is SQIVND (reference sequence).

Of note for this clone: The junction departs from germline at one end; a sequencing error may be responsible. The chain links TRBV7-9 to TRBJ1-2; D remains unclear. CDR1 is SEHNR and CDR2 is FQNEAQ in the germline V gene (reference sequence). CDR3 length equals 12 residues. For the CDR3, the DNA is TGTTCCAGCAGCCCAAACAACGGGGGCTACACCTTC. This translates into CSSSPNNGGYTF.

The V gene is TRBV9, the J gene TRBJ2-5; TRBD2 matches 7 bases. J lost 0 bases, V lost 0 bases, and 5 bases had no gene match. CDR3 length: 16 amino acids. Germline CDR1 and CDR2: SGDLS and YYNGEE. CDR3: CASSVDRGGNQETQYF. The CDR3 DNA reads TGTGCCAGCAGCGTAGATAGGGGAGGGAACCAAGAGACCCAGTACTTC.

The V call is TRBV4-2, the J call TRBJ2-7, with TRBD1 matching 7 bases. J was trimmed by 2 bases and V by 2 bases; bases with no gene match: 6. Germline V gene sequence: CDR1 LGHNA, CDR2 YNFKEQ. This CDR3 is built from 15 residues. The CDR3 DNA reads TGTGCCAGCAGCCAAATCGACAGGGCCACCTACGAGCAGTACTTC. Translated, it gives CASSQIDRATYEQYF.